This TCR beta chain is from a study of T-cell memory formation after mild COVID-19. Only a few counts were recorded for this clonotype. Its antigen is as yet unknown. Study-level results: Detection of some responders pre-infection suggested pre-existing cross-reactive memory T cells participated. The study found balanced CD4/CD8 in clones contracting day 15 to 85 and a CD4+ lean in later expanders.

Each CDR3 protein is one row after TCRdb ran MiXCR on the 5' RACE reads. The data contain about 340,000 distinct CDR3 sequences, roughly 19% of them singletons. V dropped 2 bases and J dropped 4 bases, with 11 bases sitting between them. The germline V gene has CDR1 MNHEY and CDR2 SVGEGT. The CDR3 extends over 15 amino acids. The sequenced sample consisted of PBMCs or a T cell subset sorted from them (not recorded which). V and J are TRBV6-2 or TRBV6-3 and TRBJ2-2, with D perhaps matching TRBD1 (6 bases). This receptor was identified in a man aged 18 to 29 who had mild COVID-19 (a few samples of this study predate the infection). Cell type and time point are not known. The CDR3 DNA is TGTGCCAGCAGTTACCTACAGGGACGCACCGGGGAGCTGTTTTTT. Protein product: CASSYLQGRTGELFF.